Listed here are 25 T cell receptor beta chains from one sample, sequenced in a study of shared clonotypes between healthy human individuals. Clones were sequenced by immunoSEQ multiplex PCR, and TCRdb holds only the in-frame ones, with some missing. The table records some 2.1 million clones, approximately 92% of them present only once. Naivety among CD8 cells was defined by CD45RO negativity and positive CCR7 selection, thereby excluding terminally differentiated effector memory CD45RA+ cells. The sequencing sample was made of naive CD8+ T cells from PBMCs. These receptors all come from a man between 18 and 29 years old in good health. Some clones in this sample may be carry-over from other donors' samples.

The J gene is TRBJ2-7, the V gene TRBV10-3; D is perhaps TRBD1 (5 bases). V dropped 3 bases and J dropped 0 bases, with 9 bases sitting between them. The length of the CDR3 is 14 residues. CDR1 is ENHRY, CDR2 SYGVKD, per germline. The CDR3 DNA follows: TGTGCCATCAGTGAACAGGACCTCTCCTACGAGCAGTACTTC. The encoded protein is CAISEQDLSYEQYF.

The chain links TRBV2 to TRBJ1-4; D gene uncertain. The V gene's germline CDR1 is SNHLY and CDR2 FYNNEI. V lost 1 base, J lost 6 bases, and 6 bases lay in between. This CDR3 region has 13 residues. DNA for the CDR3: TGTGCCAGCAGTGAAGAGTCCCATGAAAAACTGTTTTTT. This gives the protein CASSEESHEKLFF.

The gene calls are TRBV4-1 and TRBJ2-2; perhaps TRBD2 as D (6 bases). CDR3 length: 16 amino acids. Trimming took off 3 bases at V and 4 bases at J, with 15 bases between the two ends. The germline V gene has CDR1 MGHRA and CDR2 YSYEKL. In nucleotides, the CDR3 is TGCGCCAGCAGCCAGCGGGTCGGGGGAAGCACCGGGGAGCTGTTTTTT. This encodes CASSQRVGGSTGELFF.

J is TRBJ2-7 and V is TRBV10-3; TRBD1 matches at 7 bases. Germline V gene sequence: CDR1 ENHRY, CDR2 SYGVKD. The CDR3 totals 18 residues. V was pared by 4 bases and J by 1 base, with 16 bases of the junction left unmatched. This CDR3 is CAISAMWTGLTQSYEQYF. CDR3 DNA: TGTGCCATCAGTGCGATGTGGACAGGCCTTACCCAATCCTACGAGCAGTACTTC.

The chain joins TRBV5-1 to TRBJ2-5; 10 bases fit TRBD1. Unmatched junction bases numbered 8, after V lost 4 bases and J lost 2 bases. Germline CDR1 reads SGHRS; CDR2 reads YFSETQ. The CDR3 runs to 16 residues. Written as DNA, the CDR3 is TGCGCCAGCAGCACCGGACAGGGGGTTTTTCAAGAGACCCAGTACTTC. It is translated as CASSTGQGVFQETQYF.

This chain connects TRBV7-9 to TRBJ2-2, with D possibly TRBD1 on 6 matching bases. The CDR3 loop spans 13 amino acids. Germline loops: CDR1 SEHNR, CDR2 FQNEAQ (reference sequence). V was shortened by 5 bases and J by 6 bases, with 10 bases between the two germline ends. CDR3 protein: CASSVAGAGELFF. CDR3 in DNA: TGTGCCAGCAGCGTTGCAGGGGCCGGGGAGCTGTTTTTT.

The chain couples TRBV4-1 to TRBJ2-7; the D call may be TRBD1 or TRBD2 (5 bases each). V was trimmed by 4 bases and J by 3 bases, leaving 16 bases between them. The CDR3 totals 15 residues. CDR1 and CDR2 from the germline V gene are MGHRA and YSYEKL. The CDR3 DNA follows: TGCGCCAGCAGCCCCAGGCCGGGACCCCACTACGAGCAGTACTTC. Translated, it gives CASSPRPGPHYEQYF.

The chain combines TRBV9 with TRBJ2-7; D could derive from TRBD1 or TRBD2 (6 bases each). The V end lost 4 bases, the J end lost 5 bases, and 13 bases lay between the germline ends. This CDR3 spans 13 amino acids. Germline V gene data show CDR1 as SGDLS and CDR2 as YYNGEE. The CDR3 protein is CASSPWGDNEQYF. The CDR3 nucleotides read TGTGCCAGCAGCCCCTGGGGGGACAACGAGCAGTACTTC.

This chain uses TRBV5-1 with TRBJ2-1; 8 nucleotides align to TRBD1. The CDR3 runs 14 residues. Losses at the gene ends were 3 bases for V and 6 bases for J; bases not matched to a gene: 5. Per germline, CDR1 SGHRS and CDR2 YFSETQ. The CDR3, as DNA: TGCGCCAGCAGCTGGACAGGGCCCCCCAATGAGCAGTTCTTC. It specifies CASSWTGPPNEQFF. The full variable domain, in which reference TRBV5-1 and TRBJ2-1 provide the parts outside the CDR3, is KAGVTQTPRYLIKTRGQQVTLSCSPISGHRSVSWYQQTPGQGLQFLFEYFSETQRNKGNFPGRFSGRQFSNSRSEMNVSTLELGDSALYLCASSWTGPPNEQFFGPGTRLTVL.

The chain combines TRBV28 with TRBJ2-7; TRBD2 aligns across 14 bases. The germline CDR1 and CDR2 sequences are MDHEN and SYDVKM. After removal of 4 bases from V and 7 bases from J, the junction contained 6 bases not matched to a gene. The CDR3 totals 15 residues. The chain's CDR3 is CASSSRTSGRIEQYF. The CDR3 nucleotides are TGTGCCAGCAGTTCCAGGACTAGCGGGAGGATTGAGCAGTACTTC.

This chain uses TRBV28 with TRBJ2-3; 13 bases line up with TRBD2. CDR1 is MDHEN, CDR2 SYDVKM, per germline. CDR3 length: 17 amino acids. V lost 4 bases and J lost 4; bases outside the gene matches: 8. The CDR3 region is CASSSNGLAGEADTQYF. CDR3 coding DNA: TGTGCCAGCAGTTCAAACGGACTAGCGGGAGAGGCAGATACGCAGTATTTT.

This chain joins TRBV11-2 and TRBJ1-4, with D uncertain. With 1 base removed from V and 6 bases from J, the gap between germline ends came to 9 bases. Looked up from germline, CDR1 is SGHAT and CDR2 is FQNNGV. This CDR3 comprises 14 residues. The CDR3 reads CASSLGQADEKLFF. The CDR3 nucleotides read TGTGCCAGCAGCTTAGGCCAGGCGGATGAAAAACTGTTTTTT.

The gene calls are TRBV29-1 and TRBJ2-5, with D perhaps matching TRBD2 (6 bases). Judging by the DNA end, TRBJ2-7 fits better; the J call may be wrong. The germline V gene has CDR1 SQVTM and CDR2 ANQGSEA. This CDR3 is 15 amino acids long. The CDR3 is CSVEGGEGHSYEQYF. Here the CDR3 DNA reads TGCAGCGTTGAGGGGGGTGAGGGCCATTCCTACGAGCAGTACTTC.

The V and J genes are TRBV4-2 and TRBJ1-1, with D hard to call. CDR1 is LGHNA and CDR2 is YNFKEQ in the germline V gene. The CDR3 sequence is 13 residues long. V lost 0 bases and J lost 4, with 6 bases in between. The CDR3 loop reads CASSQDSGTEAFF. As DNA, the CDR3 is TGTGCCAGCAGCCAAGATTCAGGCACTGAAGCTTTCTTT.

The chain has TRBV5-5 and TRBJ2-7; the D gene is possibly TRBD1 (5 bases). The germline CDR1 and CDR2 sequences are SGHKS and YYEKEE (reference sequence). The CDR3 is 15 residues long. V dropped 0 bases and J dropped 2 bases, with 12 bases sitting between them. In DNA, the CDR3 is TGTGCCAGCAGCTTGGGGGCAGGGTACGCCTACGAGCAGTACTTC. This translates into CASSLGAGYAYEQYF.

V usage is TRBV7-9 and J usage is TRBJ2-2; D is possibly TRBD1 or TRBD2 (6 bases each). This CDR3 comprises 18 residues. The V end was cut by 2 bases, the J end by 0 bases, with 16 bases between. Germline CDR1 SEHNR, CDR2 FQNEAQ (reference sequence). The CDR3 loop is CASSLKRWGAPNTGELFF. In DNA form, the CDR3 reads TGTGCCAGCAGCTTAAAGCGGTGGGGGGCTCCGAACACCGGGGAGCTGTTTTTT.

The chain links TRBV5-5 to TRBJ2-7; tentative D call: TRBD2 (6 bases). This CDR3 is built from 15 residues. V lost 1 base and J 0 bases, leaving 11 bases between the germline ends. Germline V gene sequence: CDR1 SGHKS, CDR2 YYEKEE (reference sequence). Here the CDR3 reads CASSLFGGGSYEQYF. DNA of the CDR3: TGTGCCAGCAGCTTGTTCGGGGGTGGCTCCTACGAGCAGTACTTC.

The rearrangement links TRBV4-3 to TRBJ2-4, with D perhaps matching TRBD1 or TRBD2 (5 bases each). Germline CDR1 and CDR2: LGHNA and YSLEER. This CDR3 region has 16 residues. The V gene lost 0 bases and the J gene lost 9 bases, with 18 bases spanning the gap. The CDR3 here is CASSQDSRAGTGIQYF. Here the CDR3 DNA reads TGCGCCAGCAGCCAAGACAGTCGCGCGGGCACAGGCATTCAGTACTTC.

The rearrangement uses TRBV4-3 and TRBJ2-1; D possibly corresponds to TRBD2 (6 bases). The germline V gene has CDR1 LGHNA and CDR2 YSLEER. The germline V and J ends were trimmed by 0 bases and 4 bases, with 16 bases remaining between them. The CDR3 runs to 17 residues. This chain's CDR3 is CASSQDSFRERYNEQFF. CDR3 bases: TGCGCCAGCAGCCAAGATTCTTTCCGGGAGCGTTACAATGAGCAGTTCTTC.

This clone was picked up a small number of times. V usage is TRBV30 and J usage is TRBJ1-1; D not certain. The CDR3 length is 11 residues. Per the germline V gene, CDR1 is GTSNPN and CDR2 is SVGIG (reference sequence). Trimming stripped 5 bases from V and 5 bases from J, with 9 bases between. This chain's CDR3 is CAWEKRTEAFF. As DNA, the CDR3 is TGTGCCTGGGAGAAGCGGACTGAAGCTTTCTTT.

The chain combines TRBV9 with TRBJ2-1; D call uncertain. Trimming shortened V by 0 bases and J by 6 bases, and 19 bases separated the two germline ends. The CDR3 sequence is 17 residues long. Germline V gives CDR1 SGDLS, CDR2 YYNGEE. This chain's CDR3 is CASSVAHPRALRNEQFF. The CDR3 region has the DNA TGTGCCAGCAGCGTAGCCCATCCAAGGGCGCTGCGCAATGAGCAGTTCTTC.

The V and J genes are TRBV7-9 and TRBJ1-1; no clear D gene. The CDR3 is 14 amino acids. Germline V gives CDR1 SEHNR, CDR2 FQNEAQ (reference sequence). Trimming cost V 3 bases and J 0 bases, with 8 bases left between them. DNA of the CDR3: TGTGCCAGCAGCTTGTCCTCGATGAACACTGAAGCTTTCTTT. Residues: CASSLSSMNTEAFF.

In this sample, this clone turned up once. The chain employs TRBV12-2 and TRBJ2-7; the D call in the table, TRBD2, was not verified against the DNA. TRBV12-2 represents a pseudogene. This CDR3 has 17 residues. The CDR3 nucleotides read TGTGCAAGTCGCTCCGCGAGGAGCGGGTCTAGCTCCTACGAGCAGTACTTC. Protein product: CASRSARSGSSSYEQYF.

This clone was detected once. The chain carries TRBV6-1 and TRBJ1-1; D uncertain. Germline V CDR1 and CDR2: MNHNS, SASEGT. Trimming shortened V by 5 bases and J by 4 bases, and 17 bases separated the two germline ends. The CDR3 is 15 residues long. The CDR3 loop reads CASSNREPVATEAFF. As DNA, the CDR3 is TGTGCCAGCAGTAACCGGGAGCCGGTGGCCACTGAAGCTTTCTTT.

V is TRBV4-3 and J is TRBJ2-3; 12 bases are shared with TRBD2. This CDR3 region has 16 residues. CDR1 and CDR2 (germline): LGHNA, YSLEER. V lost 3 bases to trimming and J lost 5 bases; unmatched junction nucleotides: 6. CDR3 protein: CASSHRLAGEGDTQYF. The CDR3 DNA sequence: TGCGCCAGCAGCCACCGACTAGCGGGAGAAGGAGATACGCAGTATTTT.